The sequence of this T cell receptor (beta chain) was determined in a study of blood T cell repertoires in COVID-19. Whole-study context: Acute-phase and convalescent COVID-19 samples originated in the United States, Italy and Spain.

Germline lookup yields CDR1 WSHSY and CDR2 SAAADI. The CDR3 consists of 12 residues. J was trimmed by 1 base and V by 8 bases; bases with no gene match: 1. In the original analysis: Amplification with reference gene primers provided the estimates of nucleated cell counts. The assay was immunoSEQ multiplex PCR, and TCRdb's table has in-frame clones only and misses some. V, J and clone size derive from that table, while D and trimming were established from the DNA sequence. The table lists about 78,000 clones, roughly 80% of them singletons. Sequencing input: peripheral blood. The gene calls are TRBV10-2 and TRBJ1-1; 7 bases map to TRBD1. The clonotype was recovered from a human donor in a cohort sampled during active COVID-19. CDR3: CASGTANTEAFF. The CDR3 region has the DNA TGCGCCAGCGGGACAGCGAACACTGAAGCTTTCTTT.